This TCR beta chain was documented in a study of OX40 agonist ivuxolimab in advanced cancers. Looking at the study overall: While on treatment, patients had intravenous ivuxolimab at 0.01 to 10 mg/kg every 2 weeks. Three individuals attained partial responses, comprising one hepatocellular carcinoma case and two cutaneous melanoma cases.

On this clone: As yet, its antigen is unknown.

General study findings and limits: Among some nonresponders, normalized T-cell clonal expansion was also low.

TCRdb keeps only in-frame clones here, not all; method: immunoSEQ multiplex PCR. The sample lists about 59,000 clones, about nine tenths occurring once. Sequences were derived from CD4+ or CD8+ T cells sorted from blood, sampled in a trial of the OX40 agonist ivuxolimab. The receptor was isolated from an adult with an advanced solid tumor such as melanoma, head and neck, liver or kidney cancer.

The DNA for the CDR3 is TGTGCCAGCAGCTCATTAATCCCCCCGAGGGGGACCCAGTACTTC. Protein sequence: CASSSLIPPRGTQYF. The chain is built from TRBV7-9 and TRBJ2-5; D could derive from TRBD1 or TRBD2 (5 bases each). V was clipped by 4 bases and J by 7 bases, with 19 bases between them. CDR3 size: 15 residues. In germline, CDR1 is SEHNR, CDR2 FQNEAQ (reference sequence).